This T cell receptor (beta chain) was sequenced in a study of T cell responses to AZD1222 COVID-19 vaccine. For the study at large: Second-dose intervals near 4 or 12 weeks were combined.

The table came from immunoSEQ multiplex PCR; TCRdb's copy has only in-frame clones and leaves some out. The table lists around 260,000 clones, 90% to 95% of them singletons. Notes on the study in general: Following two doses of AZD1222, Spike-specific TCR breadth and depth rose.

Details on this clone: Its target is not known.

This CDR3 comprises 17 residues. V lost 3 bases to trimming and J lost 2 bases, with 14 bases between them. Germline CDR1 is KGHSH and CDR2 is LQKENI. The chain has TRBV18 and TRBJ2-6; D call uncertain. Here the sequenced sample was peripheral blood, taken on day 0 of AZD1222 vaccination. This receptor was identified in an adult in good health. The CDR3 DNA sequence: TGTGCCAGCTCACCGGAAAGGGCGGTAACTGGGGCCAACGTCCTGACTTTC. It codes for CASSPERAVTGANVLTF.